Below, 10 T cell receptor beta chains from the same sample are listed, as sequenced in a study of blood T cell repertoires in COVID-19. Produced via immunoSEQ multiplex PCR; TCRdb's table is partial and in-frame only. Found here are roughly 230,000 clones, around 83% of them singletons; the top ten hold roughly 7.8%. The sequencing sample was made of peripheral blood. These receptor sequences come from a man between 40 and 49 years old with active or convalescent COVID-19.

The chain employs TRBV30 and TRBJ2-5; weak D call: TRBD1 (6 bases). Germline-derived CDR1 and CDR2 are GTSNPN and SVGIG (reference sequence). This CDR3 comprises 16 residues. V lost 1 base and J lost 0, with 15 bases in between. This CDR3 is CAWSGYHDRYQETQYF. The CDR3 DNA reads TGTGCCTGGAGTGGCTATCACGACAGGTACCAAGAGACCCAGTACTTC.

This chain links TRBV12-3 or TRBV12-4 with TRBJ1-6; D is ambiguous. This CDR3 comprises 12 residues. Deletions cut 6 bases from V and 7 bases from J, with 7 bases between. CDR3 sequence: CASRGENSPLHF. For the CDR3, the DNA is TGTGCCAGCAGGGGAGAGAATTCACCCCTCCACTTT.

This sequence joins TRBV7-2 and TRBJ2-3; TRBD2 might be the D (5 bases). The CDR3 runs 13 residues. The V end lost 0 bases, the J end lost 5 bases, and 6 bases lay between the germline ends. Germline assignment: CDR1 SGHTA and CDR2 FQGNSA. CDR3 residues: CASSLAEGDTQYF. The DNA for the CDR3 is TGTGCCAGCAGCTTAGCTGAGGGAGATACGCAGTATTTT.

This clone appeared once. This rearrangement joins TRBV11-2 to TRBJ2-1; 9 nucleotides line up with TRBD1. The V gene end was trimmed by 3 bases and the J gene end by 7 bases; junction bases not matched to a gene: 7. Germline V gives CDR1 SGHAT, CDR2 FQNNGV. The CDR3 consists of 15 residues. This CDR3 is CASSLGQGLSNEQFF. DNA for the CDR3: TGTGCCAGCAGCTTGGGACAGGGATTATCGAATGAGCAGTTCTTC.

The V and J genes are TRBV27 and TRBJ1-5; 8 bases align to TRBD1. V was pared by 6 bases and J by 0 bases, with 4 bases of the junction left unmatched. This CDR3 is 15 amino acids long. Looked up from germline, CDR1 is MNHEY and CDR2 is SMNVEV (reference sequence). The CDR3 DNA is TGTGCCAGCAGGGGACAGGAGAATAGCAATCAGCCCCAGCATTTT. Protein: CASRGQENSNQPQHF.

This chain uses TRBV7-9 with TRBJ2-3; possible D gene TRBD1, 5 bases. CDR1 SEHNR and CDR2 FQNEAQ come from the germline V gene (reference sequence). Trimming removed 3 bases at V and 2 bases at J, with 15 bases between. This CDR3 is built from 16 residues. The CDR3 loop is CASSLALDSLTDTQYF. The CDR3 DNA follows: TGTGCCAGCAGCTTGGCCCTAGACAGTCTCACAGATACGCAGTATTTT.

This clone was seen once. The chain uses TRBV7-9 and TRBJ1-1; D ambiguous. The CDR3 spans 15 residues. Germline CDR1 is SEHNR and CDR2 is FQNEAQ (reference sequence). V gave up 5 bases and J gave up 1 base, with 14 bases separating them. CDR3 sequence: CASSPTGAKNTEAFF. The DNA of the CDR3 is TGTGCCAGCAGCCCGACGGGAGCGAAGAACACTGAAGCTTTCTTT.

CDR3 nucleotides: TGTGCCAGCAGGGAGGGCAGTACGAATTCACCCCTCCACTTT. This encodes CASREGSTNSPLHF. The chain couples TRBV7-9 to TRBJ1-6; D not certain. CDR1 is SEHNR, CDR2 FQNEAQ, per germline (reference sequence). The length of the CDR3 is 14 residues. V was clipped by 6 bases and J by 7 bases, with 13 bases between them.

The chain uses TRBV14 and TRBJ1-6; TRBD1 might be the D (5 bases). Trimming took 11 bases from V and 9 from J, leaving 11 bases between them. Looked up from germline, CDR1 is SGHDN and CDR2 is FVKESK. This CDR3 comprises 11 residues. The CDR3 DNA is TGTGCCGGCCGCGGGGCTTCACCCCTCCACTTT. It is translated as CAGRGASPLHF.

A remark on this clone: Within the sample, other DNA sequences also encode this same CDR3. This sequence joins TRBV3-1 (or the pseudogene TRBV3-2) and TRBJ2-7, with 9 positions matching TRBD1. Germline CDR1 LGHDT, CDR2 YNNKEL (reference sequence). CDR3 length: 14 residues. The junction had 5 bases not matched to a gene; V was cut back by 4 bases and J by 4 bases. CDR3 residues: CASSPSGQGYEQYF. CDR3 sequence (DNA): TGTGCCAGCAGCCCGTCGGGACAGGGTTACGAGCAGTACTTC.